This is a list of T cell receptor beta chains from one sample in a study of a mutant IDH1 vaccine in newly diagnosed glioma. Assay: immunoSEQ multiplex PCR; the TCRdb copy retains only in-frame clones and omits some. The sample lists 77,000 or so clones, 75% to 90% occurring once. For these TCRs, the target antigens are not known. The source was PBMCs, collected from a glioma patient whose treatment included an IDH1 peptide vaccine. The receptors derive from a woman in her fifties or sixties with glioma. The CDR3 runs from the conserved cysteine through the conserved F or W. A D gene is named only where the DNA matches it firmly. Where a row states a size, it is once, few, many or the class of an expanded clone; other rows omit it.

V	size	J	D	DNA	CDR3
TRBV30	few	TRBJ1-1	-	TGTGCCTGGATTCGGGGGTTCCGCACTGAAGCTTTCTTT	CAWIRGFRTEAFF
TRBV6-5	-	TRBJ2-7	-	TGTGCCAGCAGTAAACAGGTCTCCTACGAGCAGTACTTC	CASSKQVSYEQYF
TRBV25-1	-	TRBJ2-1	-	TGTGCCAGCAGTGAATATTTTCCCGGGAGAGACAATGAGCAGTTCTTC	CASSEYFPGRDNEQFF
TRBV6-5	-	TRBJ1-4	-	TGTGCCAGCAGTTATTATGAGGGAACTAATGAAAAACTGTTTTTT	CASSYYEGTNEKLFF
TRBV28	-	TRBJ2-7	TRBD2	TGTGCCAGCAGTTCGGGCGGGAGGGTCCGCGAGCAGTACTTC	CASSSGGRVREQYF
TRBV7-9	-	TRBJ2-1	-	TGTGCCAGCAGCTTATGGGGGAATGATGAGCAGTTCTTC	CASSLWGNDEQFF
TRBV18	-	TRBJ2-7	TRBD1	TGTGCCAGCTCGCGAATTGGGACAGGAGTATACGAGCAGTACTTC	CASSRIGTGVYEQYF
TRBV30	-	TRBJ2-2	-	TGTGCCTGGAGTAATGGGGCCCCAACGGAGGGGGAGCTGTTTTTT	CAWSNGAPTEGELFF
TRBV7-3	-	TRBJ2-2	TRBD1	TGTGCCAGCAGCCCGGGGGACAGGGGGGACACCGGGGAGCTGTTTTTT	CASSPGDRGDTGELFF
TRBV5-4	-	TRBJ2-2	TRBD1	TGTGCCAGCGGGACAGGGTCGGTCGGGGAGCTGTTTTTT	CASGTGSVGELFF
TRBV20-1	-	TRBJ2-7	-	TGCAGTGCTAATCCTTCCTACGAGCAGTACTTC	CSANPSYEQYF
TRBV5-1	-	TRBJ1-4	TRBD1	TGCGCCAGCAGCCCCCGGGCAGGGGGCCTAACAACTAATGAAAAACTGTTTTTT	CASSPRAGGLTTNEKLFF
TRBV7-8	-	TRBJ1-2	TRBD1	TGTGCCAGCAGCACCCGGACAGGGACTAACTATGGCTACACCTTC	CASSTRTGTNYGYTF
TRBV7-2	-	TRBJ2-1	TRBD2	TGTGCCAGCAGCCTACGATGGACTAGCCATACGAACAATGAGCAGTTCTTC	CASSLRWTSHTNNEQFF
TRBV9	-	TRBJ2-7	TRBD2	TGTGCCAGCAGCGTAGCGGCTAGCGGGACCTACGAGCAGTACTTC	CASSVAASGTYEQYF
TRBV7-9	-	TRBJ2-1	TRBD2	TGTGCCAGCAGCCCCAGTGGGACTAGCGCACACAATGAGCAGTTCTTC	CASSPSGTSAHNEQFF
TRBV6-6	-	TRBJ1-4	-	TGTGCCAGCATCGAACAGGGCATGGAGAAACTGTTTTTT	CASIEQGMEKLFF
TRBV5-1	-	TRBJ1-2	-	TGCGCCAGCAGCTTGGCCCGGTCCGGGTATGGCTACACCTTC	CASSLARSGYGYTF
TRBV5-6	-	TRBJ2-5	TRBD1	TGTGCCAGCAGCGCGACAACAGGGGGAAAGACCCAGTACTTC	CASSATTGGKTQYF
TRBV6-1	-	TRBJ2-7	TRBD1	TGTGCCAGCAGTGGTTTGGGACAGGGGAAATACGAGCAGTACTTC	CASSGLGQGKYEQYF
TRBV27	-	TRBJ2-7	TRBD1	TGTGCCAGCAGTTTTCTGGGGACAGATTACGAGCAGTACTTC	CASSFLGTDYEQYF
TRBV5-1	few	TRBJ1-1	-	TGCGCCAGCAGCTTGGGTGAGTGGGCGGATGAAGCTTTCTTT	CASSLGEWADEAFF
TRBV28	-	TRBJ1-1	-	TGTGCCAGCAGGGAGCTGAACACTGAAGCTTTCTTT	CASRELNTEAFF
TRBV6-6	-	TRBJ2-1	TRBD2	TGTGCCAGCAGTCGCCTAGCGGGAGTGGTGTTCTTC	CASSRLAGVVFF
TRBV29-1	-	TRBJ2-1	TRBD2	TGCAGCGTTGAAGGACTAGCGGAGCGCTCCTACAATGAGCAGTTCTTC	CSVEGLAERSYNEQFF
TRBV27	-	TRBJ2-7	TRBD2	TGTGCCAGCAGTTTACGGCTAGCGGGAGGGACCTACGAGCAGTACTTC	CASSLRLAGGTYEQYF
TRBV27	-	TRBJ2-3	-	TGTGCCAGCAGAAAGAAGGGTATGGGGACAGATACGCAGTATTTT	CASRKKGMGTDTQYF